This TCR beta chain was found in a study of T cell repertoires in cytomegalovirus infection. TCRdb reanalysed the reads using MiXCR and keeps one entry per CDR3 protein. Here the sample spans about 360,000 distinct CDR3 sequences, about a third being singletons. The germline V and J ends were trimmed by 7 bases and 2 bases, with 16 bases remaining between them. Germline-derived CDR1 and CDR2 are LNHDA and SQIVND (reference sequence). This CDR3 is built from 15 residues. To note about this clonotype: What it binds is not known.

The chain couples TRBV19 to TRBJ2-3; D is possibly TRBD1 (7 bases). This clonotype originated in a human donor in good health (CMV status not recorded). Some clones in this sample may be carry-over from other donors' samples. Sequenced material: cultured PBMCs, taken from culture after CMV antigen stimulation. The CDR3: CASMRGQRATDTQYF. DNA of the CDR3: TGTGCCAGTATGCGGGGACAGCGGGCCACAGATACGCAGTATTTT. Based on the CDR3 plus reference TRBV19 and TRBJ2-3, the full variable domain is DGGITQSPKYLFRKEGQNVTLSCEQNLNHDAMYWYRQDPGQGLRLIYYSQIVNDFQKGDIAEGYSVSREKKESFPLTVTSAQKNPTAFYLCASMRGQRATDTQYFGPGTRLTVL.